A few counts support the clone carrying this T cell receptor beta chain. The antigen remains undetermined. Via CD45RO/CCR7/CD25/CD127/CD95/CD27, cells of the CD4+ naive, central memory, regulatory and stem cell-like memory subsets were sorted. The CDR3 consists of 11 residues. The V gene lost 7 bases and the J gene lost 6 bases, with 9 bases spanning the gap. Germline CDR1 SNHLY, CDR2 FYNNEI. This entry is derived from a study of beta chain features in type 1 diabetes. On the study more broadly: Examination of sorted cells across all samples involved around 100,000,000 cells.

The authors reverse transcribed all of the isolated RNA, so sequencing captured expressed TCRB transcripts. TCRdb's copy holds only in-frame clones and misses some; the assay was immunoSEQ multiplex PCR. The sample has some 70,000 clones, around 49% seen once. Study conclusions and caveats: For Type 1 diabetes patients, all four CD4+ subsets carried TCRB CDR3s that were moderately but significantly shorter. Compared with healthy donors, patients appeared to share more similar naive, central memory and regulatory TCRB repertoires.

This clonotype originated in a young man with type 1 diabetes. The chain couples TRBV2 to TRBJ1-2; D is undetermined. Source material: central memory CD4+ T cells from blood. The DNA of the CDR3 is TGTGCCAGCAATGCACTGGATGGCTACACCTTC. This codes for CASNALDGYTF.